This paragraph reports one T cell receptor (beta chain). The time point: sample taken at primary tumor resection. Tumor, nontumor lung or frozen PBMC supplied whole RNA, sequenced without sorting. Samples were obtained from approximately 72 donors, all untreated early-stage non-small cell lung cancer patients. The CDR3 length is 14 residues. J gave up 2 bases and V 5 bases, and 6 bases lay outside the gene matches. Germline loops: CDR1 SGHAT, CDR2 FQNNGV. Unique molecular identifiers tagged every individual TCR cDNA molecule. TCRdb itself ran the 5' RACE reads through MiXCR, one entry per CDR3 protein. The sample shows some 100,000 distinct CDR3 sequences, roughly 12% of them seen only once. These data are taken from a study of spatial heterogeneity in lung cancer. As for the study in general: Detected beta-chain sequences consistently exceeded alpha-chain sequences. Raw-read counts averaged over ten per unique TCR and UMI combination.

Specimen: PBMCs, collected at surgery. The receptor was isolated from a male donor with early-stage non-small cell lung cancer. This chain connects TRBV11-2 to TRBJ2-7; 7 bases fit TRBD1. The CDR3 here is CASSGRTGPYEQYF. In nucleotides, the CDR3 is TGTGCCAGCAGCGGACGGACAGGCCCCTACGAGCAGTACTTC.